Below, 23 T cell receptor beta chains from the same sample are listed, as sequenced in a study of T cell repertoires and Cas9 in healthy adults. Only in-frame clones appear in the TCRdb table, and some are missing; sequencing was by immunoSEQ multiplex PCR. The profile shows tens of thousands of clones, roughly nine tenths of them singletons. Sample: CD4+ effector T cells (CD127+, CD25-, CD137-, CD154-) from PBMCs; culture status not recorded. The receptors stem from a human donor in good health.

The V call is TRBV9, the J call TRBJ2-1; 12 nucleotides align to TRBD2. CDR1 and CDR2 from the germline V gene are SGDLS and YYNGEE. V lost 0 bases to trimming and J lost 8 bases; unmatched junction nucleotides: 9. The CDR3 contains 17 residues. The CDR3 sequence: CASSVGLAGVSLDEQFF. In DNA form, the CDR3 reads TGTGCCAGCAGCGTAGGACTAGCGGGAGTTTCTCTCGATGAGCAGTTCTTC.

The chain has TRBV19 and TRBJ1-5; 7 nucleotides agree with TRBD1. The length of the CDR3 is 15 residues. Germline CDR1 is LNHDA and CDR2 is SQIVND (reference sequence). The V segment lost 6 bases and the J segment 11 bases; nucleotides outside the gene matches: 16. For the CDR3, the DNA is TGTGCCAGTAGCCCCTCCCCGACAGGGTACCGAGCCCAGCATTTT. Protein sequence: CASSPSPTGYRAQHF.

CDR3 amino acids: CASSRLGTSNTEAFF. The CDR3 DNA reads TGCGCCAGCAGCCGCCTAGGGACATCGAACACTGAAGCTTTCTTT. The rearrangement uses TRBV4-1 and TRBJ1-1; possibly TRBD1 for D (6 bases). Trimming took off 4 bases at V and 1 base at J, with 13 bases between the two ends. The germline gives CDR1 MGHRA, CDR2 YSYEKL. The CDR3 has 15 amino acids.

The chain is built from TRBV13 and TRBJ1-1; D is undetermined. CDR1 is PRHDT and CDR2 is FYEKMQ in the germline V gene (reference sequence). The CDR3 totals 11 residues. The ends were cut back, 3 bases at V and 6 bases at J, with 5 bases in the middle. The CDR3 sequence is CASSFLSEAFF. CDR3 coding DNA: TGTGCCAGCAGCTTCCTCTCTGAAGCTTTCTTT.

The CDR3 nucleotides are TGCGCCAGCAGCCCCTGGACAGGGGTCTCCTACGAGCAGTACTTC. Translated: CASSPWTGVSYEQYF. This sequence joins TRBV5-1 and TRBJ2-7, with TRBD1 matching 9 bases. Germline V CDR1 and CDR2: SGHRS, YFSETQ. The junction had 5 bases not matched to a gene; V was cut back by 4 bases and J by 0 bases. This CDR3 region has 15 residues.

The chain couples TRBV19 to TRBJ2-2, with 10 bases that match TRBD1. Unmatched junction bases numbered 0, after V lost 8 bases and J lost 6 bases. Germline V CDR1 and CDR2: LNHDA, SQIVND (reference sequence). The CDR3 length is 12 residues. CDR3 DNA: TGTGCCAGTGGACAGGGGGCCGGGGAGCTGTTTTTT. Encoded protein: CASGQGAGELFF.

The chain links TRBV6-5 to TRBJ2-3; D gene uncertain. V lost 5 bases and J 2 bases, leaving 11 bases between the germline ends. The CDR3 totals 14 residues. CDR1 is MNHEY and CDR2 is SVGAGI in the germline V gene. The CDR3 is CASSPLGITDTQYF. In DNA, the CDR3 is TGTGCCAGCAGTCCCCTAGGGATCACAGATACGCAGTATTTT.

V and J are TRBV21-1 and TRBJ2-7; the listed D gene, TRBD2, was not tested against the DNA. TRBV21-1 is listed as a pseudogene. The CDR3 has 13 amino acids. DNA of the CDR3: TGTGCCAGCAGCACTGCGGACTCCTACGAGCAGTACTTC. Amino acid sequence: CASSTADSYEQYF.

The chain's CDR3 is CASSDRDRGIAEAFF. The CDR3 DNA is TGTGCCAGCAGTGACCGGGACAGGGGGATAGCTGAAGCTTTCTTT. The chain combines TRBV6-9 with TRBJ1-1; 11 nucleotides line up with TRBD1. Germline assignment: CDR1 MNHGY and CDR2 SVAAGI. This CDR3 is 15 amino acids long. V shed 5 bases and J 6 bases; nucleotides not matched to a gene: 8.

This clone was recorded once. The chain recombines TRBV5-1 with TRBJ2-4, with 8 bases that match TRBD1. Looked up from germline, CDR1 is SGHRS and CDR2 is YFSETQ. The V gene end was trimmed by 4 bases and the J gene end by 8 bases; junction bases not matched to a gene: 8. The CDR3 is made up of 14 amino acids. The CDR3 here is CASSKDRGWDIQYF. The CDR3 DNA is TGCGCCAGCAGCAAAGACAGGGGATGGGACATTCAGTACTTC.

The CDR3 DNA follows: TGTGCCAGCAGCTTAACCAAGGGCGGCATGGATTCACCCCTCCACTTT. Its translation: CASSLTKGGMDSPLHF. The chain carries TRBV7-8 and TRBJ1-6; D gene ambiguous. V was pared by 2 bases and J by 8 bases, with 16 bases between. This CDR3 is 16 amino acids long. The V gene's germline CDR1 is SGHVS and CDR2 FQNEAQ.

This chain joins TRBV28 and TRBJ1-2, with D possibly being TRBD1 (6 bases). This CDR3 has 14 amino acids. The germline V gene encodes CDR1 MDHEN and CDR2 SYDVKM. V was pared by 1 base and J by 7 bases, with 13 bases between. The CDR3, as DNA: TGTGCCAGCAGTTTATCGTCCAGGGGCGGTGGCTACACCTTC. It codes for CASSLSSRGGGYTF.

The chain joins TRBV18 to TRBJ1-1; the D is unclear. CDR3 length: 13 residues. Trimming cost V 3 bases and J 2 bases, with 7 bases left between them. Per the germline V gene, CDR1 is KGHSH and CDR2 is LQKENI. The CDR3 protein is CASSPPVNTEAFF. As DNA, the CDR3 is TGTGCCAGCTCACCCCCGGTAAACACTGAAGCTTTCTTT.

This chain connects TRBV9 to TRBJ1-2; tentatively, D is TRBD1 (6 bases). Trimming took 4 bases from V and 4 from J, leaving 14 bases between them. Germline CDR1 SGDLS, CDR2 YYNGEE. The CDR3 is 14 amino acids. This CDR3 is CASSTQGIPYGYTF. CDR3 nucleotides: TGTGCCAGCAGCACCCAGGGGATACCCTATGGCTACACCTTC. Combining the CDR3 with reference TRBV9 and TRBJ1-2 gives the whole variable domain DSGVTQTPKHLITATGQRVTLRCSPRSGDLSVYWYQQSLDQGLQFLIQYYNGEERAKGNILERFSAQQFPDLHSELNLSSLELGDSALYFCASSTQGIPYGYTFGSGTRLTVV.

The rearrangement joins TRBV5-1 to TRBJ2-7; 8 bases align to TRBD1. Germline V gene sequence: CDR1 SGHRS, CDR2 YFSETQ. CDR3 length: 15 residues. Trimming at V came to 4 bases and at J to 0 bases, leaving 6 bases not matched to a gene. The CDR3 reads CASSLQGAISYEQYF. The CDR3 DNA reads TGCGCCAGCAGCCTGCAGGGGGCGATCTCCTACGAGCAGTACTTC.

The CDR3 is CASSQGDRGISGANVLTF. In nucleotides, the CDR3 is TGCGCCAGCAGCCAAGGGGACAGGGGGATCTCTGGGGCCAACGTCCTGACTTTC. V usage is TRBV4-3 and J usage is TRBJ2-6; TRBD1 aligns across 11 bases. This CDR3 region has 18 residues. Unmatched junction bases numbered 2, after V lost 1 base and J lost 0 bases. The germline V gene has CDR1 LGHNA and CDR2 YSLEER.

A single count supports this clone. This chain joins TRBV18 and TRBJ2-3; D ambiguous. V was pared by 2 bases and J by 3 bases, with 15 bases between. Germline values: CDR1 KGHSH, CDR2 LQKENI. The CDR3 has 16 residues. CDR3 protein: CASSPAPEIRTDTQYF. Written as DNA, the CDR3 is TGTGCCAGCTCACCAGCCCCAGAGATCCGGACAGATACGCAGTATTTT.

The rearrangement joins TRBV4-2 to TRBJ1-5, with D uncertain. V was shortened by 0 bases and J by 4 bases, with 4 bases between the two germline ends. The CDR3 runs to 13 residues. The germline V gene has CDR1 LGHNA and CDR2 YNFKEQ. The DNA of the CDR3 is TGTGCCAGCAGCCAAGACACGAATCAGCCCCAGCATTTT. Its translation is CASSQDTNQPQHF.

This clone appeared a few times. This chain joins TRBV10-3 and TRBJ1-1, with D possibly TRBD1 on 5 matching bases. Germline values: CDR1 ENHRY, CDR2 SYGVKD. The length of the CDR3 is 14 residues. V dropped 8 bases and J dropped 1 base, with 14 bases sitting between them. CDR3 DNA: TGTGCCATCCGGGACCAATCGGGGAACACTGAAGCTTTCTTT. Translating it yields CAIRDQSGNTEAFF.

V and J are TRBV27 and TRBJ2-5; the D gene is possibly TRBD1 (5 bases). The end of the DNA aligns better with TRBJ2-7, so the J call may be wrong. Germline loops: CDR1 MNHEY, CDR2 SMNVEV (reference sequence). The CDR3 has 17 residues. The CDR3 region is CASSSRGTDGLNYEQYF. CDR3 nucleotides: TGTGCCAGCAGTTCTAGGGGCACGGACGGGCTCAACTACGAGCAGTACTTC.

The chain joins TRBV5-6 to TRBJ1-4; D unresolved. The V gene lost 2 bases and the J gene lost 13 bases, with 12 bases spanning the gap. Germline CDR1 reads SGHDT; CDR2 reads YYEEEE. This CDR3 is built from 12 residues. CDR3 sequence (DNA): TGTGCCAGCAGCTTTTTCGGAGGTGGACTGTTTTTT. Encoded protein: CASSFFGGGLFF.

This clone has just one count. The CDR3 spells CASSLGGLNTEAFF. DNA for the CDR3: TGTGCCAGCAGCTTGGGGGGTCTCAACACTGAAGCTTTCTTT. J is TRBJ1-1 and V is TRBV5-4; D unclear. The CDR3 totals 14 residues. Germline-derived CDR1 and CDR2 are SGHNT and YYREEE (reference sequence). Trimming left V 0 bases short and J 2 bases short, with 8 bases between.

V gene TRBV30 combines with J gene TRBJ2-1; 12 bases agree with TRBD2. This CDR3 contains 16 residues. V shed 3 bases and J 4 bases; nucleotides not matched to a gene: 7. The germline CDR1 and CDR2 sequences are GTSNPN and SVGIG (reference sequence). CDR3 sequence: CAWSDLAGGPYNEQFF. DNA for the CDR3: TGTGCCTGGAGCGACCTAGCGGGAGGGCCGTACAATGAGCAGTTCTTC.